This T cell receptor beta chain was sequenced in a study of cytomegalovirus exposure and HLA in healthy donors. Study-level findings and limits: 164 TCR beta chains were listed as cytomegalovirus-associated.

60 Vbeta and 13 Jbeta primers were used in PCR. Generated by immunoSEQ multiplex PCR, the TCRdb table keeps only in-frame clones and is missing some. The repertoire holds about 130,000 clones, with approximately 80% as singletons. The germline CDR1 and CDR2 sequences are SQVTM and ANQGSEA. The CDR3 covers 11 residues. Trimming cost V 4 bases and J 1 base, with 5 bases left between them. Worth noting for this clone: Its antigen is unidentified.

The receptor comes from a woman aged 40 to 49 in good health and CMV-seropositive. Sequenced sample: PBMCs. This rearrangement joins TRBV29-1 to TRBJ2-7; possibly TRBD2 for D (5 bases). Written as DNA, the CDR3 is TGCAGCGTTGGGGAGTCCTACGAGCAGTACTTC. Amino acid sequence: CSVGESYEQYF.